The rows below give T cell receptor beta chains drawn from one sample of a study of blood T cell repertoires in COVID-19. Clones were sequenced by immunoSEQ multiplex PCR, and TCRdb holds only the in-frame ones, with some missing. The repertoire consists of approximately 100,000 clones, with nearly 90% occurring once and the leading ten covering approximately 3%. The sample comprised peripheral blood. The receptors stem from a man aged 45-65 years in a cohort sampled during active COVID-19. CDR3s include the opening cysteine and the closing phenylalanine or tryptophan. Only some rows state a clone size, as once, few, many or a class for expanded clones.

J gene: TRBJ1-1; V gene: TRBV7-9; clone size: -; CDR3 protein: CASSPTGDTEAFF
J gene: TRBJ1-2; V gene: TRBV15; clone size: once; CDR3 protein: CATQGARGYTF
J gene: TRBJ2-2; V gene: TRBV29-1; clone size: -; CDR3 protein: CSFVGGSANTGELFF
J gene: TRBJ2-1; V gene: TRBV25-1; clone size: -; CDR3 protein: CASRFGGNEQFF
J gene: TRBJ2-1; V gene: TRBV5-1; clone size: -; CDR3 protein: CASSLGRAQGLAGVNEQFF
J gene: TRBJ2-1; V gene: TRBV6-5; clone size: -; CDR3 protein: CASKAGIVNEQFF
J gene: TRBJ1-1; V gene: TRBV27; clone size: once; CDR3 protein: CASSLGTAFEAFF
J gene: TRBJ2-5; V gene: TRBV19; clone size: once; CDR3 protein: CASSIRGGGETQYF
J gene: TRBJ2-7; V gene: TRBV23-1; clone size: -; CDR3 protein: CASSRDTPYEQCF
J gene: TRBJ1-1; V gene: TRBV6-5; clone size: -; CDR3 protein: CASTRNTEAFF
J gene: TRBJ2-4; V gene: TRBV10-1; clone size: -; CDR3 protein: CAPGGGNIQYF
J gene: TRBJ2-3; V gene: TRBV19; clone size: -; CDR3 protein: CASSIAGGGAVADTQYF
J gene: TRBJ1-1; V gene: TRBV27; clone size: -; CDR3 protein: CASSRQGQTEAFF